This T cell receptor beta chain was found in a study of blood T cell repertoires in COVID-19. Turning to the study itself: Material from acute and convalescent COVID-19 was sourced from the United States, Italy and Spain. Nucleic acid was either cDNA or gDNA, and it came from T cells, B-cell-depleted T cells, or PBMCs.

Trimming pared 6 bases from V and 4 bases from J, leaving 17 bases between. CDR1 SQVTM and CDR2 ANQGSEA come from the germline V gene. The CDR3 covers 14 residues. Authors' methods: Estimation of nucleated cell counts was performed using reference gene primer amplification. Method: immunoSEQ multiplex PCR; TCRdb's copy keeps in-frame clones and lacks some. Clonal size and the V and J genes are those of that table, whereas D and trimming came from the DNA. Of some 210,000 clones in the sample, 80% to 85% were seen once. The sample was peripheral blood. The TCR sequence derives from a human donor in a cohort sampled during active COVID-19. The chain joins TRBV29-1 to TRBJ2-3; the D is unclear. As DNA, the CDR3 is TGCAGCGTCTCGCCCGCGGCGGTCTCAGATACGCAGTATTTT. As protein: CSVSPAAVSDTQYF.